The clone carrying this T cell receptor (beta chain) was detected ten times or more. Its specificity is unknown. This sample was included in a study of naive and memory T cell subsets. Treatment specified: skin biopsy from PPD injection site in Mantoux-positive individual. An oligonucleotide containing a UMI was ligated to the 3' end of TCR cDNA. Skin biopsies came from PPD injection sites in Mantoux-positive individuals. Four PCR rounds used nested alpha and beta constant region primers plus the SP2 primer. TCRdb reprocessed the UMI-ligation and nested PCR reads with MiXCR, giving one entry per CDR3 protein. The sample consists of 35,000 to 40,000 distinct CDR3 sequences, 8% to 13% of them appearing once. The CDR3 is made up of 16 amino acids. Germline loops: CDR1 SGHVS, CDR2 FNYEAQ. Germline trimming cut 1 base from V and 4 bases from J; bases unmatched to any gene: 6. Points from the study as a whole: The RNA method is potentially sensitive to activation and differentiation changes. TCRs were reportedly recovered from both biopsy types, mostly tuberculin test sites.

The chain uses TRBV7-6 and TRBJ2-2; 7 bases align to TRBD1. The sample in question was skin, obtained from a tuberculin skin test site. This sequence originates from an adult in good health. In nucleotides, the CDR3 is TGTGCCAGCAGCTTAGTAGGGGGCTCGATCACCGGGGAGCTGTTTTTT. The encoded protein is CASSLVGGSITGELFF.